The T cell receptor beta chain under discussion was sequenced for a study of early T cells in non-severe SARS-CoV-2 infection. Many counts were recorded for this clonotype. TCRdb redid the calling of the 5' RACE reads with MiXCR, one entry per CDR3 protein. Of roughly 51,000 distinct CDR3 sequences in the sample, around 6.5% were seen once. Trimming cost V 4 bases and J 5 bases, with 15 bases left between them. The CDR3 covers 15 residues. Germline lookup yields CDR1 SGDLS and CDR2 YYNGEE. The sequencing used whole blood, collected at baseline. The receptor comes from an adult who was a healthcare worker with PCR-confirmed SARS-CoV-2 infection or an uninfected control (not recorded which). The V call is TRBV9, the J call TRBJ1-4; a weak D match, TRBD1 (5 bases). The CDR3 sequence: CASSPSGERNEKLFF. CDR3 in DNA: TGTGCCAGCAGCCCATCGGGGGAAAGGAATGAAAAACTGTTTTTT.